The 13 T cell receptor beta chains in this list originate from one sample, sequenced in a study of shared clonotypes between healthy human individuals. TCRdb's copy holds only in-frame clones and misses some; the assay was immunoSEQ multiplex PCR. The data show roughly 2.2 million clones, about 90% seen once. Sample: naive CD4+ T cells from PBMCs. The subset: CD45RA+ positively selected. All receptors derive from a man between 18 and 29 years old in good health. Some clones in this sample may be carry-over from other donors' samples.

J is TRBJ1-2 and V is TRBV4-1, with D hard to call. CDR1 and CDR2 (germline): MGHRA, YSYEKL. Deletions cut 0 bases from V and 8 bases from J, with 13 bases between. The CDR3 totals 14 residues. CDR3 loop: CASSQDVRPTGYTF. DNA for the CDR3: TGCGCCAGCAGCCAAGATGTTCGCCCTACGGGCTACACCTTC.

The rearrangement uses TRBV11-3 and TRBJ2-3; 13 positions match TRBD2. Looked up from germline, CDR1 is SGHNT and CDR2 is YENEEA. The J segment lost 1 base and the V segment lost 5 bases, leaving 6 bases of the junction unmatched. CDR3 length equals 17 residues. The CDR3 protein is CASSRRTSGSRTDTQYF. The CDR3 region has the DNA TGTGCCAGCAGCCGAAGGACTAGCGGGAGTCGCACAGATACGCAGTATTTT.

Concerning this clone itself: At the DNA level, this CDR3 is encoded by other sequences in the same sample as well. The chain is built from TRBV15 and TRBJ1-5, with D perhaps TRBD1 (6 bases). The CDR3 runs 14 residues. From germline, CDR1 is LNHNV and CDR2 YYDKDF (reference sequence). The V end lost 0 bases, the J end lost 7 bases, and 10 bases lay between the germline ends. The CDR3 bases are TGTGCCACCAGCAGAGACAGGGGAGGGCAGCCCCAGCATTTT. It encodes CATSRDRGGQPQHF.

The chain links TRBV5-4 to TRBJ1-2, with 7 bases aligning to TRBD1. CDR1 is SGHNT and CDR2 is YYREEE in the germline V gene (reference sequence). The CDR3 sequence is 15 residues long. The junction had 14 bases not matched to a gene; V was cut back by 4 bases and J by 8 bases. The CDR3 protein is CASSTDREMVYGYTF. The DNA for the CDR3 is TGTGCCAGCAGCACAGACAGGGAAATGGTCTACGGCTACACCTTC.

Written as DNA, the CDR3 is TGTGCCAGCAGCCGGCCGGGACGCTCTGGAAACACCATATATTTT. Its protein product is CASSRPGRSGNTIYF. This chain joins TRBV28 and TRBJ1-3; the D gene is possibly TRBD1 (5 bases). There are 15 residues in the CDR3. CDR1 and CDR2 from the germline V gene are MDHEN and SYDVKM. The germline V and J ends were trimmed by 6 bases and 0 bases, with 12 bases remaining between them.

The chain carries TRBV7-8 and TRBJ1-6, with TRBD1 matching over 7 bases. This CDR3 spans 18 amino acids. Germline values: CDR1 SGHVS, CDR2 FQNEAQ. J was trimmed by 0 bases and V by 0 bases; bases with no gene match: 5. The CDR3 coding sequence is TGTGCCAGCAGCTTAGCGGGGACAGCAAGCTCCTATAATTCACCCCTCCACTTT. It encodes CASSLAGTASSYNSPLHF. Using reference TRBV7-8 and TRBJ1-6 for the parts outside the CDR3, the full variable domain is GAGVSQSPRYKVAKRGQDVALRCDPISGHVSLFWYQQALGQGPEFLTYFQNEAQLDKSGLPSDRFFAERPEGSVSTLKIQRTQQEDSAVYLCASSLAGTASSYNSPLHFGNGTRLTVT.

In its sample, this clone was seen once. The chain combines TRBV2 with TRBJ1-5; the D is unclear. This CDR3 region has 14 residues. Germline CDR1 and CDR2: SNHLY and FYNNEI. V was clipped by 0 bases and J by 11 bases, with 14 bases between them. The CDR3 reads CASSEAVGSASQHF. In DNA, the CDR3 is TGTGCCAGCAGTGAAGCGGTAGGGTCAGCCTCCCAGCATTTT.

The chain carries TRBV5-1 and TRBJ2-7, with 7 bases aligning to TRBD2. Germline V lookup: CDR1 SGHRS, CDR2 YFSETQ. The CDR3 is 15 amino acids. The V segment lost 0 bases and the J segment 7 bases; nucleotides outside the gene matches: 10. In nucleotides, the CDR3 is TGCGCCAGCAGCTTGGGGCTAGCGGCTCCGGGGGAGCAGTACTTC. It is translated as CASSLGLAAPGEQYF.

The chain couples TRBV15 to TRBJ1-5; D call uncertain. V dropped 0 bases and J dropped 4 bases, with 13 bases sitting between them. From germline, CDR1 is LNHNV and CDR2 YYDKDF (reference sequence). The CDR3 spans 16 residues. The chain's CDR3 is CATSRDPHSNNQPQHF. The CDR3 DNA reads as TGTGCCACCAGCAGAGATCCCCACAGCAATAATCAGCCCCAGCATTTT.

The CDR3 region has the DNA TGTGCCAGCAGCTTTAGGTTCGGGTACGAGCAGTACTTC. Protein product: CASSFRFGYEQYF. V and J are TRBV5-8 and TRBJ2-7; D is uncertain. This CDR3 contains 13 residues. Trimming removed 2 bases at V and 4 bases at J, with 10 bases between. In germline, CDR1 is SGHTS, CDR2 YDEGEE. The full variable domain, with the rest looked up from reference TRBV5-8 and TRBJ2-7, is EAGVTQSPTHLIKTRGQQATLRCSPISGHTSVYWYQQALGLGLQFLLWYDEGEERNRGNFPPRFSGRQFPNYSSELNVNALELEDSALYLCASSFRFGYEQYFGPGTRLTVT.

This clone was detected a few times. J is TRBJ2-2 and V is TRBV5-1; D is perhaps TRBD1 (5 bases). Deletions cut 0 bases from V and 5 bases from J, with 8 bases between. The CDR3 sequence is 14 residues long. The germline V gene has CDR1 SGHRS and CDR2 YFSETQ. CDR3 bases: TGCGCCAGCAGCTTGGGACAGCGTACCGGGGAGCTGTTTTTT. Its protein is CASSLGQRTGELFF.

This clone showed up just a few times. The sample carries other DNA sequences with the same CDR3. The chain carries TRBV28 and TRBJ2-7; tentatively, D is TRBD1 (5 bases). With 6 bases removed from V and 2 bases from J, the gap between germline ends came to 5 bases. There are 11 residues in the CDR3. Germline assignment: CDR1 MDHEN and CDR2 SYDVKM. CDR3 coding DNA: TGTGCCAGCAGGGGGCCCTACGAGCAGTACTTC. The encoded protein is CASRGPYEQYF.

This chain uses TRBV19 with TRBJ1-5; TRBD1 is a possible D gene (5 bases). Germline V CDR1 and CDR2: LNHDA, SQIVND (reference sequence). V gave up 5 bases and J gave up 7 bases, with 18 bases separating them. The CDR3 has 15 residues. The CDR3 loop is CASSPYRGIGQPQHF. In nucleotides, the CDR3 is TGTGCCAGTAGTCCCTACCGGGGGATAGGCCAGCCCCAGCATTTT.